These 30 T cell receptor beta chains were sequenced from one sample in a study of T cells in tuberculosis listed by TCRdb under 2018. The library was generated by the immunoSEQ multiplex PCR assay. Drawn from immuneACCESS, this table holds only the in-frame rearrangements with V and J called that TCRdb kept. Clones are partly lost; checked studies trace under half to an unresolved V gene and leave the rest unexplained. In this sample the table shows 60,000 or so clones, 81% of which occur a single time. 13% of the sample belongs to the ten largest clones. After being thawed and rested overnight, PBMC were stained with GMM-loaded CD1B tetramer, a Live/Dead dye and anti-CD3, and were then sorted on a FACS Aria II. The CD1B tetramers were loaded with C32 glucose monomycolate that had been purified from Rhodococcus equi. Sequenced: CD1b-GMM tetramer-negative cells sorted from PBMCs. This specimen's cell subset or site label, per the study, means: T cells not binding CD1B-GMM tetramer, sorted from same donor. These receptors originate from an adult woman with latent tuberculosis.

This clone has a handful of counts. This same CDR3 is encoded by further DNA sequences in the sample. This chain links TRBV2 with TRBJ2-3; a possible D gene is TRBD2 (5 bases). Germline assignment: CDR1 SNHLY and CDR2 FYNNEI. The CDR3 is 12 amino acids. With 3 bases removed from V and 4 bases from J, the gap between germline ends came to 5 bases. The CDR3 DNA sequence: TGTGCCAGCAGTGAGAGGGCAGATACGCAGTATTTT. It encodes CASSERADTQYF.

The gene calls are TRBV7-9 and TRBJ2-1, with 8 bases fitting TRBD2. The J segment lost 3 bases and the V segment lost 5 bases, leaving 12 bases of the junction unmatched. The CDR3 is made up of 17 amino acids. Per germline, CDR1 SEHNR and CDR2 FQNEAQ (reference sequence). The CDR3 protein is CASSPKRRLALYNEQFF. CDR3 DNA sequence: TGTGCCAGCAGCCCCAAGCGAAGACTAGCGCTCTACAATGAGCAGTTCTTC.

V usage is TRBV21-1 and J usage is TRBJ2-1; the table's D call, TRBD1, has no DNA check behind it. TRBV21-1 is annotated as a pseudogene. The CDR3 runs 15 residues. The CDR3 loop reads CASSRSQVVYNEQFF. The CDR3 nucleotides read TGTGCCAGCAGCAGGTCACAGGTTGTGTACAATGAGCAGTTCTTC.

This chain joins TRBV9 and TRBJ1-1; D gene unclear. The CDR3 runs 15 residues. V was pared by 4 bases and J by 2 bases, with 15 bases between. The germline CDR1 and CDR2 sequences are SGDLS and YYNGEE. In DNA form, the CDR3 reads TGTGCCAGCAGCCCCATGGGCAGCTTCAACACTGAAGCTTTCTTT. This gives the protein CASSPMGSFNTEAFF.

V gene TRBV7-8 combines with J gene TRBJ1-1; the D is unclear. The CDR3 totals 13 residues. V gave up 5 bases and J gave up 0 bases, with 7 bases separating them. CDR1 is SGHVS and CDR2 is FQNEAQ in the germline V gene. CDR3 loop: CASSPYLNTEAFF. The CDR3 DNA is TGTGCCAGCAGCCCCTATTTGAACACTGAAGCTTTCTTT.

The chain joins TRBV18 to TRBJ1-1, with 8 bases aligning to TRBD1. J was trimmed by 3 bases and V by 6 bases; bases with no gene match: 6. CDR1 and CDR2 from the germline V gene are KGHSH and LQKENI. CDR3 size: 14 residues. The CDR3 reads CASSKTGVDTEAFF. The CDR3 coding sequence is TGTGCCAGCTCGAAGACAGGGGTGGACACTGAAGCTTTCTTT.

The chain uses TRBV6-5 and TRBJ2-1, with a possible D match to TRBD2 (6 bases). Trimming cost V 6 bases and J 8 bases, with 17 bases left between them. The germline V gene has CDR1 MNHEY and CDR2 SVGAGI. CDR3 length: 14 residues. The DNA for the CDR3 is TGTGCCAGCAGGGTATACGGGGGAATTGATGAGCAGTTCTTC. This encodes CASRVYGGIDEQFF.

V usage is TRBV7-2 and J usage is TRBJ2-5, with 7 nucleotides matching TRBD2. The J segment lost 4 bases and the V segment lost 5 bases, leaving 7 bases of the junction unmatched. Germline CDR1 is SGHTA and CDR2 is FQGNSA. The CDR3 contains 14 residues. For the CDR3, the DNA is TGTGCCAGCAGCCCCAATTGGGGGGGAGAGACCCAGTACTTC. Protein product: CASSPNWGGETQYF.

This clone was seen once. The V gene is TRBV28, the J gene TRBJ2-7; unclear D gene. The germline V gene encodes CDR1 MDHEN and CDR2 SYDVKM. The CDR3 contains 13 residues. Trimming took 6 bases from V and 2 from J, leaving 11 bases between them. The CDR3 region is CASRPTKPYEQYF. For the CDR3, the DNA is TGTGCCAGCAGACCTACTAAACCCTACGAGCAGTACTTC.

V gene TRBV7-2 combines with J gene TRBJ2-2, with 9 bases identical to TRBD1. Germline CDR1 and CDR2: SGHTA and FQGNSA. The CDR3 loop spans 16 amino acids. The V gene end was trimmed by 3 bases and the J gene end by 6 bases; junction bases not matched to a gene: 8. CDR3 coding DNA: TGTGCCAGCAGCTTCACCGGGACAGGGAGTTCCGGGGAGCTGTTTTTT. As protein: CASSFTGTGSSGELFF.

The V gene is TRBV30, the J gene TRBJ1-5; a weak D match, TRBD1 (5 bases). Trimming shortened V by 2 bases and J by 3 bases, and 8 bases separated the two germline ends. Germline CDR1 and CDR2: GTSNPN and SVGIG (reference sequence). This CDR3 has 13 residues. CDR3 sequence reads: CAWSSGDNQPQHF. DNA of the CDR3: TGTGCCTGGAGTTCGGGGGACAATCAGCCCCAGCATTTT. Full variable domain (outside the CDR3, taken from reference TRBV30 and TRBJ1-5): SQTIHQWPATLVQPVGSPLSLECTVEGTSNPNLYWYRQAAGRGLQLLFYSVGIGQISSEVPQNLSASRPQDRQFILSSKKLLLSDSGFYLCAWSSGDNQPQHFGDGTRLSIL.

The chain employs TRBV28 and TRBJ2-2; 9 bases match TRBD1. The trim removed 3 bases at V and 8 bases at J, leaving 10 bases unmatched. CDR1 and CDR2 from the germline V gene are MDHEN and SYDVKM. The CDR3 covers 16 residues. CDR3 bases: TGTGCCAGCAGTTTGTGGGACAGGGTTCGAAGGGGGGAGCTGTTTTTT. The encoded protein is CASSLWDRVRRGELFF. The full variable domain, completed using reference TRBV28 and TRBJ2-2, is DVKVTQSSRYLVKRTGEKVFLECVQDMDHENMFWYRQDPGLGLRLIYFSYDVKMKEKGDIPEGYSVSREKKERFSLILESASTNQTSMYLCASSLWDRVRRGELFFGEGSRLTVL.

This chain connects TRBV6-6 to TRBJ2-2, with 7 nucleotides matching TRBD1. The CDR3 runs to 13 residues. After removal of 4 bases from V and 6 bases from J, the junction contained 2 bases not matched to a gene. Germline loops: CDR1 MNHNY, CDR2 SVGAGI (reference sequence). In nucleotides, the CDR3 is TGTGCCAGCAGTTCAGGGGGTGCCGGGGAGCTGTTTTTT. Translated, it gives CASSSGGAGELFF.

This sequence joins TRBV6-4 and TRBJ2-3, with 7 positions matching TRBD2. The germline gives CDR1 MRHNA, CDR2 SNTAGT. The CDR3 spans 15 residues. Unmatched junction bases numbered 3, after V lost 3 bases and J lost 0 bases. The CDR3 nucleotides read TGTGCCAGCAGTGAACGGGGGGACAGCACAGATACGCAGTATTTT. It is translated as CASSERGDSTDTQYF.

The chain uses TRBV14 and TRBJ2-2; 7 nucleotides agree with TRBD1. The germline V gene has CDR1 SGHDN and CDR2 FVKESK. The ends lost 0 bases at V and 3 bases at J; junction bases unmatched: 4. This CDR3 has 16 amino acids. The CDR3 DNA follows: TGTGCCAGCAGCCAAGATCACAGGGGTCACACCGGGGAGCTGTTTTTT. It codes for CASSQDHRGHTGELFF.

In DNA, the CDR3 is TGTGCCAGCAGCCCCGGACTAGCTCGAAATGAGCAGTTCTTC. Its protein product is CASSPGLARNEQFF. V gene TRBV5-4 combines with J gene TRBJ2-1, with 8 bases that match TRBD2. The trim removed 4 bases at V and 7 bases at J, leaving 7 bases unmatched. CDR3 length: 14 amino acids. Germline loops: CDR1 SGHNT, CDR2 YYREEE (reference sequence). The full variable domain, its missing parts supplied by reference TRBV5-4 and TRBJ2-1, is ETGVTQSPTHLIKTRGQQVTLRCSSQSGHNTVSWYQQALGQGPQFIFQYYREEENGRGNFPPRFSGLQFPNYSSELNVNALELDDSALYLCASSPGLARNEQFFGPGTRLTVL.

This clone was seen a few times. J is TRBJ2-4 and V is TRBV18; a weak D match, TRBD1 (5 bases). The CDR3 runs to 15 residues. With 5 bases removed from V and 7 bases from J, the gap between germline ends came to 18 bases. Germline values: CDR1 KGHSH, CDR2 LQKENI. The CDR3 sequence is CASSKEGARSNIQYF. The CDR3 DNA follows: TGTGCCAGCTCAAAGGAAGGGGCCCGGAGTAACATTCAGTACTTC.

The chain couples TRBV5-5 to TRBJ2-3; 8 bases agree with TRBD1. The V gene's germline CDR1 is SGHKS and CDR2 YYEKEE (reference sequence). This CDR3 is 16 amino acids long. The J segment lost 0 bases and the V segment lost 7 bases, leaving 10 bases of the junction unmatched. The CDR3 region has the DNA TGTGCCAGCGGAAACCCGCAGGGGGCAAGCACAGATACGCAGTATTTT. It yields the protein CASGNPQGASTDTQYF.

The chain is built from TRBV4-2 and TRBJ2-2, with D possibly matching TRBD2 (6 bases). V was trimmed by 3 bases and J by 4 bases, leaving 9 bases between them. The CDR3 is 14 amino acids. Germline-derived CDR1 and CDR2 are LGHNA and YNFKEQ. CDR3 sequence reads: CASSHVGGTGELFF. The DNA for the CDR3 is TGTGCCAGCAGCCACGTCGGGGGCACCGGGGAGCTGTTTTTT.

This chain joins TRBV5-5 and TRBJ2-1; 9 positions agree with TRBD1. The germline V gene encodes CDR1 SGHKS and CDR2 YYEKEE (reference sequence). Trimming removed 1 base from V and 7 bases from J; junction bases left unmatched: 3. The CDR3 is made up of 14 amino acids. This chain's CDR3 is CASSLSDRGNEQFF. Written as DNA, the CDR3 is TGTGCCAGCAGCTTGAGTGACAGGGGGAATGAGCAGTTCTTC. Supplemented by reference TRBV5-5 and TRBJ2-1, the full variable domain reads DAGVTQSPTHLIKTRGQQVTLRCSPISGHKSVSWYQQVLGQGPQFIFQYYEKEERGRGNFPDRFSARQFPNYSSELNVNALLLGDSALYLCASSLSDRGNEQFFGPGTRLTVL.

In its sample, this clone ranks as medium-sized. The rearrangement joins TRBV18 to TRBJ2-7, with 7 bases fitting TRBD2. With V trimmed by 6 bases and J by 1 base, 6 bases remained unmatched. The CDR3 is 14 residues long. From germline, CDR1 is KGHSH and CDR2 LQKENI. DNA of the CDR3: TGTGCCAGCTCGAGCGGGGTGGGGTCCTACGAGCAGTACTTC. This encodes CASSSGVGSYEQYF.

This clone was counted only a few times. V and J are TRBV2 and TRBJ1-1, with 8 bases aligning to TRBD1. The V and J ends lost 7 bases and 4 bases, in that order; junction bases with no gene match: 5. From germline, CDR1 is SNHLY and CDR2 FYNNEI. CDR3 length: 13 residues. In nucleotides, the CDR3 is TGTGCCAGCACCGAGACAGGGGTCACTGAAGCTTTCTTT. This codes for CASTETGVTEAFF.

A few counts support this clone. The CDR3 region is CASSPGQGPGNTIYF. The CDR3 DNA sequence: TGTGCCAGCAGCCCGGGACAGGGACCTGGAAACACCATATATTTT. J is TRBJ1-3 and V is TRBV11-3, with TRBD1 matching over 9 bases. There are 15 residues in the CDR3. V shed 5 bases, J shed 2 bases, and the junction held 4 bases outside the gene matches. Germline V gene lookup returns CDR1 SGHNT and CDR2 YENEEA.

This chain joins TRBV5-1 and TRBJ2-1; 14 bases match TRBD2. The germline gives CDR1 SGHRS, CDR2 YFSETQ. Unmatched junction bases numbered 11, after V lost 5 bases and J lost 10 bases. The length of the CDR3 is 16 residues. CDR3 loop: CASSRLAGGQSEEQFF. CDR3 bases: TGCGCCAGCAGTAGACTAGCGGGAGGGCAGTCCGAGGAGCAGTTCTTC.

The chain combines TRBV7-9 with TRBJ2-5; a possible D gene is TRBD1 (6 bases). V was shortened by 1 base and J by 5 bases, with 20 bases between the two germline ends. Germline-derived CDR1 and CDR2 are SEHNR and FQNEAQ (reference sequence). The CDR3 contains 17 residues. Here the CDR3 reads CASSLVTGNLGRETQYF. DNA of the CDR3: TGTGCCAGCAGCTTAGTAACAGGGAACCTAGGTAGGGAGACCCAGTACTTC.

The chain couples TRBV6-1 to TRBJ1-2; D is perhaps TRBD1 (5 bases). The CDR3 has 14 residues. Germline CDR1 and CDR2: MNHNS and SASEGT. V was clipped by 8 bases and J by 3 bases, with 16 bases between them. CDR3 coding DNA: TGTGCCAGCCAGGATCGGGGGGAGTACTATGGCTACACCTTC. Amino acid sequence: CASQDRGEYYGYTF.

This chain connects TRBV7-8 to TRBJ2-7; D might be TRBD2 (6 bases). V was trimmed by 1 base and J by 7 bases, leaving 14 bases between them. CDR3 length equals 14 residues. Germline assignment: CDR1 SGHVS and CDR2 FQNEAQ. CDR3 nucleotides: TGTGCCAGCAGCTTAGGGCTTGTTGGGGGGGAGCAGTACTTC. Its protein is CASSLGLVGGEQYF.

This rearrangement joins TRBV4-1 to TRBJ1-6; perhaps TRBD1 as D (5 bases). This CDR3 spans 15 amino acids. Trimming cost V 0 bases and J 10 bases, with 13 bases left between them. From germline, CDR1 is MGHRA and CDR2 YSYEKL. The CDR3 region is CASSQEWGVRSPLHF. As DNA, the CDR3 is TGCGCCAGCAGCCAAGAGTGGGGGGTTAGGTCACCCCTCCACTTT.

The chain uses TRBV19 and TRBJ1-4; TRBD1 might be the D (5 bases). V was clipped by 6 bases and J by 3 bases, with 11 bases between them. The CDR3 spans 14 residues. CDR1 LNHDA and CDR2 SQIVND come from the germline V gene (reference sequence). CDR3 residues: CASSAWGANEKLFF. The CDR3 nucleotides read TGTGCCAGTAGCGCGTGGGGGGCTAATGAAAAACTGTTTTTT.

This clone has more than one count but fewer than ten. The chain is built from TRBV4-1 and TRBJ1-4, with D maybe TRBD1 (5 bases). Trimming shortened V by 1 base and J by 10 bases, and 10 bases separated the two germline ends. The germline V gene encodes CDR1 MGHRA and CDR2 YSYEKL. The CDR3 length is 13 residues. This CDR3 is CASSQGEGVKLFF. The CDR3, as DNA: TGCGCCAGCAGCCAAGGAGAAGGGGTAAAACTGTTTTTT.